The 26 T cell receptor beta chains given below trace back to one sample, sequenced in a study of cytomegalovirus exposure and HLA in healthy donors. The method was immunoSEQ multiplex PCR; TCRdb's version includes in-frame clones alone and lacks a portion of them. The table shows some 170,000 clones, with around 88% occurring only once. The source material was PBMCs. These receptors originate from a young woman in good health and CMV-seronegative.

V is TRBV6-5 and J is TRBJ1-1, with D possibly being TRBD1 (6 bases). The germline V and J ends were trimmed by 2 bases and 7 bases, with 11 bases remaining between them. Germline V gene data show CDR1 as MNHEY and CDR2 as SVGAGI. The CDR3 loop spans 13 amino acids. The DNA of the CDR3 is TGTGCCAGCAGTTACGCAGGGGAGGGTGAAGCTTTCTTT. This gives the protein CASSYAGEGEAFF.

This CDR3 is CASSYGQGGDGYTF. The CDR3 nucleotides are TGTGCCAGTAGTTACGGACAGGGGGGGGATGGCTACACCTTC. This chain joins TRBV19 and TRBJ1-2, with 10 bases identical to TRBD1. V was pared by 5 bases and J by 6 bases, with 6 bases of the junction left unmatched. This CDR3 has 14 amino acids. Looked up from germline, CDR1 is LNHDA and CDR2 is SQIVND (reference sequence).

This chain links TRBV4-3 with TRBJ2-2; D is uncertain. Trimming removed 0 bases from V and 0 bases from J, with 14 bases in between. CDR1 and CDR2 (germline): LGHNA, YSLEER. The length of the CDR3 is 18 residues. This chain's CDR3 is CASSQEAGDNANTGELFF. The CDR3 nucleotides read TGCGCCAGCAGCCAAGAGGCTGGCGACAACGCGAACACCGGGGAGCTGTTTTTT.

This chain connects TRBV9 to TRBJ1-6; no firm D call. The CDR3 is 14 residues long. CDR1 SGDLS and CDR2 YYNGEE come from the germline V gene. V lost 4 bases and J 11 bases, leaving 16 bases between the germline ends. The CDR3: CASSPTTVEPPLHF. CDR3 nucleotide sequence: TGTGCCAGCAGCCCTACTACTGTCGAACCACCCCTCCACTTT.

This clone appeared a single time. This sequence joins TRBV19 and TRBJ2-2; 14 positions agree with TRBD2. The CDR3 spans 16 residues. V dropped 5 bases and J dropped 5; count of bases not matched to a gene: 4. The germline gives CDR1 LNHDA, CDR2 SQIVND (reference sequence). In DNA form, the CDR3 reads TGTGCCAGTAGTGGACTAGCGGGAGGCAAAACCGGGGAGCTGTTTTTT. Amino acids: CASSGLAGGKTGELFF.

The chain links TRBV27 to TRBJ2-5; 7 bases agree with TRBD1. This CDR3 contains 14 residues. Per the germline V gene, CDR1 is MNHEY and CDR2 is SMNVEV (reference sequence). The V and J ends lost 5 bases and 4 bases, in that order; junction bases with no gene match: 7. CDR3 loop: CASSPTPGGETQYF. CDR3 coding DNA: TGTGCCAGCAGTCCCACTCCAGGGGGAGAGACCCAGTACTTC.

The chain recombines TRBV5-1 with TRBJ1-3; D may be TRBD1 (6 bases). V was pared by 1 base and J by 4 bases, with 21 bases between. The CDR3 has 18 residues. The germline V gene has CDR1 SGHRS and CDR2 YFSETQ. DNA for the CDR3: TGCGCCAGCAGCTTGTCGGTGCAGGGGCTACCGAAAGGAAACACCATATATTTT. Protein product: CASSLSVQGLPKGNTIYF. Variable domain in full (rest from reference TRBV5-1 and TRBJ1-3): KAGVTQTPRYLIKTRGQQVTLSCSPISGHRSVSWYQQTPGQGLQFLFEYFSETQRNKGNFPGRFSGRQFSNSRSEMNVSTLELGDSALYLCASSLSVQGLPKGNTIYFGEGSWLTVV.

This clone occurred many times. The chain joins TRBV4-3 to TRBJ1-2, with a possible D match to TRBD1 (6 bases). The CDR3 is 16 residues long. The V and J ends lost 5 bases and 4 bases respectively, with 20 bases between them. CDR1 and CDR2 from the germline V gene are LGHNA and YSLEER. DNA for the CDR3: TGCGCCAGCAGCTTAAACAGGGACCCACAACCCTATGGCTACACCTTC. Translation gives CASSLNRDPQPYGYTF.

The V and J genes are TRBV6-5 and TRBJ1-1; D remains ambiguous. Germline CDR1 is MNHEY and CDR2 is SVGAGI. The CDR3 sequence is 15 residues long. V was trimmed by 6 bases and J by 1 base, leaving 15 bases between them. CDR3: CASRLTGSTNTEAFF. The CDR3, as DNA: TGTGCCAGCAGGCTAACGGGGAGTACGAACACTGAAGCTTTCTTT.

This clone has just one count. The chain links TRBV14 to TRBJ2-2, with 7 bases lining up with TRBD2. This CDR3 region has 17 residues. V shed 0 bases, J shed 4 bases, and the junction held 8 bases outside the gene matches. Germline V gene sequence: CDR1 SGHDN, CDR2 FVKESK. The CDR3 loop is CASSQDVAGERTGELFF. The CDR3 DNA is TGTGCCAGCAGCCAAGATGTAGCGGGTGAACGCACCGGGGAGCTGTTTTTT.

The chain links TRBV4-3 to TRBJ1-3; a possible D gene is TRBD1 (6 bases). The V gene's germline CDR1 is LGHNA and CDR2 YSLEER. This CDR3 comprises 18 residues. V shed 3 bases and J shed 1 base, with 19 bases lying between them. Here the CDR3 DNA reads TGCGCCAGCAGCCAGGACAGTCGGAGCGTTGCATCTGGAAACACCATATATTTT. This sequence encodes CASSQDSRSVASGNTIYF.

The chain joins TRBV10-3 to TRBJ2-7; 10 positions match TRBD2. CDR1 and CDR2 from the germline V gene are ENHRY and SYGVKD. Losses at the gene ends were 6 bases for V and 1 base for J; bases not matched to a gene: 6. This CDR3 spans 15 amino acids. The CDR3 coding sequence is TGTGCCATCAGCGTAACTAGCGGGGTTTCCTACGAGCAGTACTTC. This encodes CAISVTSGVSYEQYF.

The rearrangement links TRBV21-1 to TRBJ2-7; the DNA was not compared with TRBD1, the D call given in the table. TRBV21-1 is a known pseudogene. The CDR3 is 15 residues long. CDR3 protein: CASSNSNRASYEQYF. The CDR3 DNA sequence: TGTGCCAGCAGCAATTCTAACAGGGCATCCTACGAGCAGTACTTC.

Here the CDR3 DNA reads TGTGCCTGGAGCGGGGATAGCTCCTACAATGAGCAGTTCTTC. The encoded protein is CAWSGDSSYNEQFF. The V call is TRBV30, the J call TRBJ2-1; D may be TRBD2 (5 bases). V lost 3 bases and J 0 bases, leaving 9 bases between the germline ends. The CDR3 loop spans 14 amino acids. Germline-derived CDR1 and CDR2 are GTSNPN and SVGIG (reference sequence).

The V and J genes are TRBV6-1 and TRBJ1-2; TRBD1 matches at 7 bases. The CDR3 length is 17 residues. V shed 2 bases, J shed 4 bases, and the junction held 13 bases outside the gene matches. The germline CDR1 and CDR2 sequences are MNHNS and SASEGT. The CDR3 DNA sequence: TGTGCCAGCAGTGAACCCTCTTTGCAGGGGGATGGCTATGGCTACACCTTC. Its protein is CASSEPSLQGDGYGYTF.

The chain has TRBV10-3 and TRBJ2-7; 7 positions match TRBD2. The CDR3 consists of 15 residues. The J segment lost 2 bases and the V segment lost 2 bases, leaving 6 bases of the junction unmatched. CDR1 is ENHRY, CDR2 SYGVKD, per germline. The CDR3 is CAISEPPSGTYEQYF. Written as DNA, the CDR3 is TGTGCCATCAGTGAGCCCCCCAGCGGGACCTACGAGCAGTACTTC.

The chain employs TRBV1 and TRBJ2-1; TRBD2 reflects the table's D call only, with no check against the DNA. TRBV1 is marked as a pseudogene. The CDR3 has 16 residues. The CDR3 coding sequence is TGCACCAGCAGCCAAGAACCGCGGCTTTCCTACAATGAGCAGTTCTTC. Translation gives CTSSQEPRLSYNEQFF.

The rearrangement uses TRBV19 and TRBJ1-5; D is undetermined. V gave up 3 bases and J gave up 4 bases, with 10 bases separating them. The germline gives CDR1 LNHDA, CDR2 SQIVND (reference sequence). This CDR3 has 14 residues. The CDR3 loop reads CASSIFAENQPQHF. The CDR3 bases are TGTGCCAGTAGTATTTTCGCCGAGAATCAGCCCCAGCATTTT.

This clone was observed a single time. CDR3 sequence (DNA): TGTGCCATCAGTGAAGGGAGGACCACAGATACGCAGTATTTT. Its translation is CAISEGRTTDTQYF. This chain uses TRBV10-3 with TRBJ2-3; the D gene is possibly TRBD2 (6 bases). V lost 3 bases and J lost 2, with 9 bases in between. CDR3 length: 14 amino acids. Germline CDR1 and CDR2: ENHRY and SYGVKD.

The J gene is TRBJ2-7, the V gene TRBV4-3, with 11 nucleotides matching TRBD2. The CDR3 covers 14 residues. With V trimmed by 5 bases and J by 3 bases, 3 bases remained unmatched. The germline gives CDR1 LGHNA, CDR2 YSLEER. This CDR3 reads CASSTSGSFYEQYF. Here the CDR3 DNA reads TGCGCCAGCAGCACTAGCGGGAGCTTCTACGAGCAGTACTTC.

This chain connects TRBV29-1 to TRBJ2-1; D is undetermined. The V gene's germline CDR1 is SQVTM and CDR2 ANQGSEA. The CDR3 extends over 10 amino acids. The ends were cut back, 4 bases at V and 5 bases at J, with 3 bases in the middle. The CDR3 protein is CSVGDNEQFF. Written as DNA, the CDR3 is TGCAGCGTTGGCGACAATGAGCAGTTCTTC.

The chain recombines TRBV27 with TRBJ1-1, with D possibly matching TRBD1 (5 bases). Trimming left V 5 bases short and J 2 bases short, with 21 bases between. Per the germline V gene, CDR1 is MNHEY and CDR2 is SMNVEV (reference sequence). The CDR3 is 17 residues long. The CDR3 region is CASSLPKGADFNTEAFF. CDR3 nucleotides: TGTGCCAGCAGTCTCCCAAAAGGGGCGGATTTCAACACTGAAGCTTTCTTT.

The chain joins TRBV19 to TRBJ1-1; D remains unclear. Per germline, CDR1 LNHDA and CDR2 SQIVND (reference sequence). V lost 5 bases and J lost 6, with 10 bases in between. The CDR3 is 12 amino acids. The CDR3 is CASSSHPAEAFF. The CDR3 DNA is TGTGCCAGTAGTTCACACCCCGCTGAAGCTTTCTTT.

The J gene is TRBJ1-5, the V gene TRBV7-8; 8 bases agree with TRBD1. The CDR3 is made up of 16 amino acids. Trimming removed 1 base from V and 6 bases from J; junction bases left unmatched: 8. Germline V gene lookup returns CDR1 SGHVS and CDR2 FQNEAQ. CDR3 sequence reads: CASSLVPRGPFQPQHF. CDR3 coding DNA: TGTGCCAGCAGCTTAGTCCCCAGGGGGCCCTTTCAGCCCCAGCATTTT.

This clone turned up a few times. The genes are TRBV6-4 and TRBJ2-1, with 9 bases lining up with TRBD1. The CDR3 sequence is 16 residues long. CDR1 and CDR2 (germline): MRHNA, SNTAGT. V lost 5 bases and J lost 8; bases outside the gene matches: 13. CDR3 sequence reads: CASSFQLGQGSDEQFF. CDR3 DNA: TGTGCCAGCAGTTTCCAGTTGGGACAGGGATCGGATGAGCAGTTCTTC.

This chain links TRBV7-9 with TRBJ1-1, with a tentative D call TRBD1 (6 bases). There are 14 residues in the CDR3. V lost 5 bases to trimming and J lost 3 bases, with 13 bases between them. The germline gives CDR1 SEHNR, CDR2 FQNEAQ (reference sequence). CDR3 in DNA: TGTGCCAGCAGCCCCGACAGGCGGGACACTGAAGCTTTCTTT. Amino acids: CASSPDRRDTEAFF.